This TCR beta chain was documented in a study of CD8+ T cells in alopecia areata. Whole-study results and caveats: Numerous expanded lesional clones remained in scalp and blood during tofacitinib. Affected scalp, especially in alopecia totalis/universalis, had a higher clonality than normal scalp did.

Extraction of RNA preceded its reverse transcription into cDNA, which served as the sequencing template. Sequencing was performed with immunoSEQ multiplex PCR; in TCRdb, only in-frame clones are kept and a portion is missing. The table shows about 180,000 clones, with approximately 50% occurring only once. Treatment in this sample: oral pan-JAK inhibitor, 5-10 mg twice daily. PBMCs yielded sorted CD4+ and CD8+ T cells. This clone came up a few times. Its matching antigen is unknown. The length of the CDR3 is 14 residues. Looked up from germline, CDR1 is SGHRS and CDR2 is YFSETQ. The trim removed 4 bases at V and 4 bases at J, leaving 6 bases unmatched.

This sequence was found in a human donor with alopecia areata. Here the sequenced sample was CD8+ T cells sorted from blood, taken between weeks 51 and 52, from a patient treated with tofacitinib. The V call is TRBV5-1, the J call TRBJ1-2; TRBD1 matches at 8 bases. The CDR3, as DNA: TGCGCCAGCAGCCCACGGACAGGGCGCTATGGCTACACCTTC. Translated: CASSPRTGRYGYTF. Filled out from reference TRBV5-1 and TRBJ1-2, the complete variable domain reads KAGVTQTPRYLIKTRGQQVTLSCSPISGHRSVSWYQQTPGQGLQFLFEYFSETQRNKGNFPGRFSGRQFSNSRSEMNVSTLELGDSALYLCASSPRTGRYGYTFGSGTRLTVV.